This T cell receptor beta chain was identified in a study of memory CD4+ T cells and cytomegalovirus serostatus. Single viable CD3+CD4+CD8-CD45RO+ cells were sorted as the memory CD4+ T cells. Donors' CMV status reflects serum IgG against pp150, pp28, p38, p52. From germline, CDR1 is MNHNS and CDR2 SASEGT. CDR3 length equals 15 residues. V trimming: 5 bases; J trimming: 10 bases; junction bases outside the gene matches: 13. As handled by the study authors: After removing out-of-frame reads, 2 million to 2.5 million distinct TCRbeta sequences remained. Sequencing was performed with immunoSEQ multiplex PCR; in TCRdb, only in-frame clones are kept and a portion is missing. V and J calls plus clone size are reproduced from that table; the DNA served to infer D and trimming. The data hold tens of thousands of clones, with around 80% observed a single time.

The sequence came from an adult in good health and CMV-seronegative. The sequenced sample consisted of memory CD4+ T cells from blood. The V gene is TRBV6-1, the J gene TRBJ2-1, with 8 bases that match TRBD2. CDR3 DNA: TGTGCCAGCAGTCCAATGTCCACTAGCGGCGGGGAGCAGTTCTTC. This codes for CASSPMSTSGGEQFF.